This T cell receptor (beta chain) was sequenced during a study of post-analysis software for immune sequencing data. This clonotype has just a few counts. Its antigen is unknown. General study findings and limits: Strong co-clustering by F measure was seen for same-batch samples. Higher frequency in patients than in controls was seen for about five TRBV segments, with TRBV5-6, TRBV5-1 and TRBV20-1 among them. Significantly lower normalized Chao1 diversity was found in patients with multiple sclerosis relative to controls.

Unique molecular identifiers had been added to the TCR beta cDNA libraries. The T cell input of roughly 0.9 to 10 million gave 400,000 to 500,000 cDNA molecules. MiXCR was run by TCRdb on the PCR reads, yielding one entry per CDR3 protein. This sample has around 400,000 distinct CDR3 sequences, with 30% to 45% found just once. Per germline, CDR1 ENHRY and CDR2 SYGVKD. The CDR3 totals 13 residues. After removal of 6 bases from V and 2 bases from J, the junction contained 2 bases not matched to a gene. This clonotype originated in a girl under 10 years old with multiple sclerosis. V and J are TRBV10-3 and TRBJ2-7; 9 positions agree with TRBD1. The sequenced sample was blood. The CDR3 nucleotides are TGTGCCATCAGGGGACAGGGACCCTACGAGCAGTACTTC. Its translation is CAIRGQGPYEQYF.